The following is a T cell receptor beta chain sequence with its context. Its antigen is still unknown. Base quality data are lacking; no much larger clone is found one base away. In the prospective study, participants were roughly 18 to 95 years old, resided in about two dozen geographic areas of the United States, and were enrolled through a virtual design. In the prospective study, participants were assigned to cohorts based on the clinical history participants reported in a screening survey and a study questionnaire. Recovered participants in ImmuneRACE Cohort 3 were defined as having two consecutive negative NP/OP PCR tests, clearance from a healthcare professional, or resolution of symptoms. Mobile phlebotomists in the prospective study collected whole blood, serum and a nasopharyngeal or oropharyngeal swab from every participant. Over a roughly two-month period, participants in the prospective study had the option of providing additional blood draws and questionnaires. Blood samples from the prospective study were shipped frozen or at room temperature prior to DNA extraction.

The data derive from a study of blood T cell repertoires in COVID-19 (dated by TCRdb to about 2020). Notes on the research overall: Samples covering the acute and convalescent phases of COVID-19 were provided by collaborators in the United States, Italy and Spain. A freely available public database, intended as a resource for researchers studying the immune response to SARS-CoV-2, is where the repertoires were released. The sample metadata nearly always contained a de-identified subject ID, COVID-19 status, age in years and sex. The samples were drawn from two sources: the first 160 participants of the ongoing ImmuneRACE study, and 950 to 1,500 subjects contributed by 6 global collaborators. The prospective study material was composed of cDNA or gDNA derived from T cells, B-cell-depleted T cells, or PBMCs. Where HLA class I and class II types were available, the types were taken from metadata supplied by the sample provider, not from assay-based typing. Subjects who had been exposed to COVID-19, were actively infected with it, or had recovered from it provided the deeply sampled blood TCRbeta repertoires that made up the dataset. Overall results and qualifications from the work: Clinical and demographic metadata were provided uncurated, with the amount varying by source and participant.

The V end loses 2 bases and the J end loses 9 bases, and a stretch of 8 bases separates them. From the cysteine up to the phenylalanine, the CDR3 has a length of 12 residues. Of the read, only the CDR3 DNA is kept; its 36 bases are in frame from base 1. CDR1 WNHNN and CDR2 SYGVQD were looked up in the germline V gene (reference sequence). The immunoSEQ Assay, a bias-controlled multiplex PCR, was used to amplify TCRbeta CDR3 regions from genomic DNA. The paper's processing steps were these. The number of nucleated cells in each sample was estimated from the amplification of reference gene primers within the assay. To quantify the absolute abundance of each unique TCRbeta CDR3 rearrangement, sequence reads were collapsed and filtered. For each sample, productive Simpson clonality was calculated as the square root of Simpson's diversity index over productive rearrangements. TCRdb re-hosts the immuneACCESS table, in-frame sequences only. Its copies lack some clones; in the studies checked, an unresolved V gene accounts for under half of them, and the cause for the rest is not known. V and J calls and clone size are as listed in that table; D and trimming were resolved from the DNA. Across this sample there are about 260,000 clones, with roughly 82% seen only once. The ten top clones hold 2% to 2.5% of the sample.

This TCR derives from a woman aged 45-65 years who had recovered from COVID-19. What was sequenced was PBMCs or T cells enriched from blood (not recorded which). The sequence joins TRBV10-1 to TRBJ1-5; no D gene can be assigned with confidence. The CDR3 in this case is CASSEGRLPQHF. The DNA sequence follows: TGCGCCAGCAGTGAGGGCCGCCTGCCCCAGCATTTT.